The text below deals with one TCR beta chain. The sample originates from a study of T cells after yellow fever vaccination. About the study: The authors prepared low-cell-number fractions using SMART-Seq v4 Ultra Low Input.

With 0 bases removed from V and 6 bases from J, the gap between germline ends came to 14 bases. This CDR3 is built from 16 residues. CDR1 is LGHNA and CDR2 is YNFKEQ in the germline V gene. TCRdb reanalysed the 5' RACE reads using MiXCR and keeps one entry per CDR3 protein. The repertoire holds 450,000 to 600,000 distinct CDR3 sequences, roughly 14% seen once, with 11% to 15% in the top ten. This chain uses TRBV4-2 with TRBJ2-2; a weak D match, TRBD2 (6 bases). Sequenced material: PBMCs, taken on the day of the yellow fever booster vaccination. The sequence came from a man younger than 45 who received the YFV17D yellow fever vaccine. CDR3 protein: CASSQEEGEGAGELFF. The CDR3 nucleotides are TGTGCCAGCAGCCAAGAGGAGGGTGAAGGCGCCGGGGAGCTGTTTTTT.